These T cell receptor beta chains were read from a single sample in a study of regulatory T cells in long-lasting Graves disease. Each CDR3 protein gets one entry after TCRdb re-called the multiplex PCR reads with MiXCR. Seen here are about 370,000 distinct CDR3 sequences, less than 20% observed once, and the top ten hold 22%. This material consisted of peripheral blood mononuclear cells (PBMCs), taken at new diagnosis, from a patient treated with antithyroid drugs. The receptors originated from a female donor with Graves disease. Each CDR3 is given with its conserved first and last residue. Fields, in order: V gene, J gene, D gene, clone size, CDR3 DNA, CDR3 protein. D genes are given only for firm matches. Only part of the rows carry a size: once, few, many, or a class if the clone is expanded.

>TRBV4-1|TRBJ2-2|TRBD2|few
TGCGCCAGCAGCAGAGCGGGGGGGCCGAACACCGGGGAGCTGTTTTTT
CASSRAGGPNTGELFF
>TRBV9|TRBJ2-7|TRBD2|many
TGTGCCAGCAGTACCGGGACTAGCGGTTCCTACGAGCAGTACTTC
CASSTGTSGSYEQYF
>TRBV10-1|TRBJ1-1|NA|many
TGCGCCAGCAGTGAGCGGGGGTTAGGTGAAGCTTTCTTT
CASSERGLGEAFF
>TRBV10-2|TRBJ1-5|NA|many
TGCGCCAGCAGTGACTCCCAAGGTGGGAGTCAGCCCCAGCATTTT
CASSDSQGGSQPQHF
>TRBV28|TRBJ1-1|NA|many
TGTGCCAGTACGCAGGCGATGAACACTGAAGCTTTCTTT
CASTQAMNTEAFF
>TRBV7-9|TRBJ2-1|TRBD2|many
TGTGCCAGCAGCAAGACTAGCGGGAGTTACAATGAGCAGTTCTTC
CASSKTSGSYNEQFF
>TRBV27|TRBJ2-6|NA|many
TGTGCCAGCAGTTTCGCCGAGTCGGGTCCTCTCCAACCCGGGGGCGTCCTGACTTTC
CASSFAESGPLQPGGVLTF
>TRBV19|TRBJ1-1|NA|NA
TGTGCCAGTATCGAGGATTCGAGCACTGAAGCTTTCTTT
CASIEDSSTEAFF
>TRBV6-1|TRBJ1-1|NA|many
TGTGCCAGCAGTCAAGGGAGCGCGGTAGACACTGAAGCTTTCTTT
CASSQGSAVDTEAFF
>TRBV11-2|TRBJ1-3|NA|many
TGTGCCAGCAGCTACACCGGGGGGATGGCGTCTGGAAACACCATATATTTT
CASSYTGGMASGNTIYF
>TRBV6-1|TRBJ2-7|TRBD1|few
TGTGCCAGCACCCGGGACAGGTTCTCCGAGCAGTACTTC
CASTRDRFSEQYF
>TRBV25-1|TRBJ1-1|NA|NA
TGTGCCAGCAGTGACCAATGGACAGTACAAGAAGCTTTCTTT
CASSDQWTVQEAFF
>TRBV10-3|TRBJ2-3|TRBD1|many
TGTGCCATCAGTGAGTCCCTAAGACAGGGATCCGATACGCAGTATTTT
CAISESLRQGSDTQYF
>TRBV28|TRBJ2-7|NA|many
TGTGCCAGCACGTACAGGGACGAGCAGTACTTC
CASTYRDEQYF
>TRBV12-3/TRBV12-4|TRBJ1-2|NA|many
TGTGCCAGCAGTCCCCGTCAGGGCTATGGCTACACCTTC
CASSPRQGYGYTF
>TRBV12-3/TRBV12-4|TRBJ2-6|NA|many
TGTGCCAGCAGTGGTAAGGCCAACGTCCTGACTTTC
CASSGKANVLTF
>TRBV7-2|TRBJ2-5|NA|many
TGTGCCAGCAGCCCAAGACCAAAAGAGACCCAGTACTTC
CASSPRPKETQYF
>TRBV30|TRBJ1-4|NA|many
TGTGCCTGGAGTCAGGAAAACCTTAATGAAAAACTGTTTTTT
CAWSQENLNEKLFF
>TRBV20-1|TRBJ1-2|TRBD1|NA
TGCAGTGCTAGAGATCCGGACAGGGCTTACTATGGCTACACCTTC
CSARDPDRAYYGYTF
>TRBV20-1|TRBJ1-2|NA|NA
TGCAGTGCTAGAGACATACATTCCTCCGAGGAGGGACATGGCTACACCTTC
CSARDIHSSEEGHGYTF
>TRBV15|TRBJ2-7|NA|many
TGTGCCACCAGCAGCATTTGGGGACGGTCCTACGAGCAGTACTTC
CATSSIWGRSYEQYF
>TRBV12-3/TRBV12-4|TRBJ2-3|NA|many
TGTGCCAGCAGTCCCCCGGGGGTTCCAGATACGCAGTATTTT
CASSPPGVPDTQYF
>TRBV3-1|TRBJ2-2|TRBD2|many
TGTGCCAGCAGCCAAGGCTTAGCGGGCGTCACCGGGGAGCTGTTTTTT
CASSQGLAGVTGELFF
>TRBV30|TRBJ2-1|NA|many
TGTGCCTGGAGTCATGGTAGCTCCTACAATGAGCAGTTCTTC
CAWSHGSSYNEQFF
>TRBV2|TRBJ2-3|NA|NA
TGTGCCAGCCGCTTGAACAGGTCACCCGGGATAGATACGCAGTATTTT
CASRLNRSPGIDTQYF
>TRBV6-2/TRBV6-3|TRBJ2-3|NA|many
TGTGCCAGCAGTGCCAACACATACACAGATACGCAGTATTTT
CASSANTYTDTQYF
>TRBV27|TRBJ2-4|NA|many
TGTGCCAGCAGCCCCCATGCCAGGGGCCCAGGTGGGGACATTCAGTACTTC
CASSPHARGPGGDIQYF
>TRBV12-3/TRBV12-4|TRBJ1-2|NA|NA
TGTGCCAGCAGAAGGACAGAGTTTTATGGCTACACCTTC
CASRRTEFYGYTF
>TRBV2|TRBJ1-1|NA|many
TGTGCCAGCAGTGAATCATTAAAGAACAGGAAGGTTGAAGCTTTCTTT
CASSESLKNRKVEAFF
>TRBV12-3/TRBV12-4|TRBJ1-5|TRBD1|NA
TGTGCCAGCAACCAAGGACAGGGAGAGGTTAATCAGCCCCAGCATTTT
CASNQGQGEVNQPQHF
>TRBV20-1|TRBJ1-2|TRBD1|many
TGCAGTGCTAGAGATCTGCGACAGGGCTTGGGCTATGGCTACACCTTC
CSARDLRQGLGYGYTF
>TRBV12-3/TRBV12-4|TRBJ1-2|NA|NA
TGTGCCGGCAGCCCGGCAGCAGGCGCCTATGGCTACACCTTC
CAGSPAAGAYGYTF
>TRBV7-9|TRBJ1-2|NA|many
TGTGCCAGCAGCTTAGCTGGGGCGGGACACCCGAAGCGAGGCTACACCTTC
CASSLAGAGHPKRGYTF
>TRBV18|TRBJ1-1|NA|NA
TGTGCCAGCTCACCTACAGACCCTAGATTGGGTACTGAAGCTTTCTTT
CASSPTDPRLGTEAFF
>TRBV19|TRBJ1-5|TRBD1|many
TGTGCCAGTAGTATAGATGGGACAGGGGGTAATCAGCCCCAGCATTTT
CASSIDGTGGNQPQHF
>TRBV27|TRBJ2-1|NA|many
TGTGCCAGCAGTTTAGGTCGGAAATACAATGAGCAGTTCTTC
CASSLGRKYNEQFF
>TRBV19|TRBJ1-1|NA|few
TGTGCCAGTAGACCGACAGGATTGTACACTGAAGCTTTCTTT
CASRPTGLYTEAFF
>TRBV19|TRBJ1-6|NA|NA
TGTGCCAGTAGTATCCCCGGTATGTCGAATTCACCCCTCCACTTT
CASSIPGMSNSPLHF
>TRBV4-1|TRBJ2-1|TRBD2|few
TGCGCCAGCAGCCAATGCCTAGCGGGAGAGCACGAGCAGTTCTTC
CASSQCLAGEHEQFF
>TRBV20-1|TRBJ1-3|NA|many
TGCAGTGCTAGTCCTGGTGCAGAGGCACCTGGAAACACCATATATTTT
CSASPGAEAPGNTIYF
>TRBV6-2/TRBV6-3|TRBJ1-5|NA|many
TGTGCCAGCAGCCTAACAGGTTTTGCCAATCAGCCCCAGCATTTT
CASSLTGFANQPQHF
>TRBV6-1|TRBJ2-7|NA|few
TGTGCCAGCAGTAGGGACTCCGCCTCCGAGCAGTACTTC
CASSRDSASEQYF
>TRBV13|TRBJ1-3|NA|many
TGTGCCAGCAGGTCCACTTCCACCATATATTTT
CASRSTSTIYF
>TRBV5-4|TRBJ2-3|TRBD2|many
TGTGCCAGCAGCATGGTTTATGGCGGGGGGTACTGGAGCACAGATACGCAGTATTTT
CASSMVYGGGYWSTDTQYF
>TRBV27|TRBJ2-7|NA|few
TGTGCCAGCAGTTTCAAAACTGGAAGCATCTTTGCCTACGAGCAGTACTTC
CASSFKTGSIFAYEQYF
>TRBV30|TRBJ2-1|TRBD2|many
TGTGCCTGGACGGTAGCGGGAAGAAATGAGCAGTTCTTC
CAWTVAGRNEQFF
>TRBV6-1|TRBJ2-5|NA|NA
TGTGCCAGCAGTGAAGTAGTTGGGCACCAACAAGAGACCCAGTACTTC
CASSEVVGHQQETQYF
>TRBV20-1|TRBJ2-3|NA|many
TGCAGTGCCGGAGGGCCTCATGACGGGGATACGCAGTATTTT
CSAGGPHDGDTQYF
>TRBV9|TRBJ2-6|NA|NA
TGTGCCAGCAGCGTAGTAACCTCTGGGGCCAACGTCCTGACTTTC
CASSVVTSGANVLTF
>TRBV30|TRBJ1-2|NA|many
TGTGCCTGGAGTGTACGGGAAGCTAACTATGGCTACACCTTC
CAWSVREANYGYTF
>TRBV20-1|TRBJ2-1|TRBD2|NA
TGCAGTGCTAGACCCGCGGGGGTATGGGACCCACCCTACAATGAGCAGTTCTTC
CSARPAGVWDPPYNEQFF
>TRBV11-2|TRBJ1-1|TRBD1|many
TGTGCCAGCAGCTTAGACAGGGGGCTATCGTACACTGAAGCTTTCTTT
CASSLDRGLSYTEAFF
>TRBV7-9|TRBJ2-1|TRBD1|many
TGTGCCAGCAGCACTTCCGCAGGGGGCGGTGAGCAGTTCTTC
CASSTSAGGGEQFF
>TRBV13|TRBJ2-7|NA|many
TGTGCCAGCAGCCCAAAGGACAGTTCCTACGAGCAGTACTTC
CASSPKDSSYEQYF
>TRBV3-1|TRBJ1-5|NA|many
TGTGCCAGCAGCCAAGGAACGCCGAATCAGCCCCAGCATTTT
CASSQGTPNQPQHF
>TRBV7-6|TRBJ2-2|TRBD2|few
TGTGCCAGCACCCCAGGGGCGGGGGGCTCCACCGGGGAGCTGTTTTTT
CASTPGAGGSTGELFF
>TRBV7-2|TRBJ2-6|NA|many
TGTGCCAGCAGCGTTAGCTCTGGGGCCAACGTCCTGACTTTC
CASSVSSGANVLTF